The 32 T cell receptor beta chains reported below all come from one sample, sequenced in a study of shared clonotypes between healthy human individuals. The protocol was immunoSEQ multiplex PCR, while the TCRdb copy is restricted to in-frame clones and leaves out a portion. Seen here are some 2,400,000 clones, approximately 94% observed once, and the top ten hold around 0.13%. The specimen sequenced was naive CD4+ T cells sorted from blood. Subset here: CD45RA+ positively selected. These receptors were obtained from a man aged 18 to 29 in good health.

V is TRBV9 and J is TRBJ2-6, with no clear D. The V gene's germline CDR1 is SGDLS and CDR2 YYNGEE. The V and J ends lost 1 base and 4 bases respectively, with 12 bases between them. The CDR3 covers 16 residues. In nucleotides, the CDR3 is TGTGCCAGCAGCGTAAACGGCGGCGCGGGGGCCAACGTCCTGACTTTC. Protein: CASSVNGGAGANVLTF.

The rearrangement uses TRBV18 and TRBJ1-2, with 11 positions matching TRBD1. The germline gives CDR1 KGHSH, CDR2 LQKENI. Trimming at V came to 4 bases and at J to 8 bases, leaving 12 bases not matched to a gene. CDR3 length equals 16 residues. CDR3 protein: CASSRVPGQGERGYTF. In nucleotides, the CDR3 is TGTGCCAGCTCACGTGTCCCGGGACAGGGGGAAAGGGGCTACACCTTC.

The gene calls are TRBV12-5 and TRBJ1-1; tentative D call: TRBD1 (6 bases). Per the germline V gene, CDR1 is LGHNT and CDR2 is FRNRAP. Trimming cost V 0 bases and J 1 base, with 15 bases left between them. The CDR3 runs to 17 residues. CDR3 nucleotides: TGTGCTAGTGGTTTGGTACTGGGGGCCCAAAAGAACACTGAAGCTTTCTTT. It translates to CASGLVLGAQKNTEAFF.

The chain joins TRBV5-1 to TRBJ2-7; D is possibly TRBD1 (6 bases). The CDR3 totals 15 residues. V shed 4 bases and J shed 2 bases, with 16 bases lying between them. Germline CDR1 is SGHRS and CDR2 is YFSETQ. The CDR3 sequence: CASSTGSGGPYEQYF. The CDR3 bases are TGCGCCAGCAGCACGGGTAGTGGGGGCCCCTACGAGCAGTACTTC. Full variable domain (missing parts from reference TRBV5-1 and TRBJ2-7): KAGVTQTPRYLIKTRGQQVTLSCSPISGHRSVSWYQQTPGQGLQFLFEYFSETQRNKGNFPGRFSGRQFSNSRSEMNVSTLELGDSALYLCASSTGSGGPYEQYFGPGTRLTVT.

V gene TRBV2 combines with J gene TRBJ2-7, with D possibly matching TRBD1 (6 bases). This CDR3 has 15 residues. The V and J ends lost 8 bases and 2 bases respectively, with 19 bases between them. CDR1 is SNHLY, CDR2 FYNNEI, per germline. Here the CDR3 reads CASALEGEEAYEQYF. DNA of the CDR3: TGTGCCAGCGCCCTCGAGGGGGAAGAGGCCTACGAGCAGTACTTC. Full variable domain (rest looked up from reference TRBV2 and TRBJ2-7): EPEVTQTPSHQVTQMGQEVILRCVPISNHLYFYWYRQILGQKVEFLVSFYNNEISEKSEIFDDQFSVERPDGSNFTLKIRSTKLEDSAMYFCASALEGEEAYEQYFGPGTRLTVT.

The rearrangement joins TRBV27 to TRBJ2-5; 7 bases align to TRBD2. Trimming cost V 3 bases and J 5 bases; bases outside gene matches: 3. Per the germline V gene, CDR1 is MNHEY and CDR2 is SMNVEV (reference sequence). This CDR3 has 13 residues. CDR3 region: CASSFGGGETQYF. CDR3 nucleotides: TGTGCCAGCAGTTTTGGGGGAGGGGAGACCCAGTACTTC.

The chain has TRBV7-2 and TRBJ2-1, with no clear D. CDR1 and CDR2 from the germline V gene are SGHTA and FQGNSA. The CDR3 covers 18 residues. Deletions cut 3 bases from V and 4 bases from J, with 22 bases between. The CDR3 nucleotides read TGTGCCAGCAGCTTCGGCCTTCGGCGCGGAAGAACGTACAATGAGCAGTTCTTC. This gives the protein CASSFGLRRGRTYNEQFF.

The CDR3 nucleotides read TGCGCCAGCAGCGATTTAACCGGGGCAGATACGCAGTATTTT. Its translation is CASSDLTGADTQYF. The rearrangement uses TRBV5-1 and TRBJ2-3; D perhaps matches TRBD2 (5 bases). Germline lookup yields CDR1 SGHRS and CDR2 YFSETQ. The CDR3 is 14 residues long. V shed 4 bases and J shed 4 bases, with 13 bases lying between them. Full variable domain (rest looked up from reference TRBV5-1 and TRBJ2-3): KAGVTQTPRYLIKTRGQQVTLSCSPISGHRSVSWYQQTPGQGLQFLFEYFSETQRNKGNFPGRFSGRQFSNSRSEMNVSTLELGDSALYLCASSDLTGADTQYFGPGTRLTVL.

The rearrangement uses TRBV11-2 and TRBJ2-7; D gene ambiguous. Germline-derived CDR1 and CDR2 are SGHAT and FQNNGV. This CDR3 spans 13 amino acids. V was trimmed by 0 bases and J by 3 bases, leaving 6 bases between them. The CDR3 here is CASSLEAFYEQYF. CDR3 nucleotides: TGTGCCAGCAGCTTAGAGGCGTTCTACGAGCAGTACTTC.

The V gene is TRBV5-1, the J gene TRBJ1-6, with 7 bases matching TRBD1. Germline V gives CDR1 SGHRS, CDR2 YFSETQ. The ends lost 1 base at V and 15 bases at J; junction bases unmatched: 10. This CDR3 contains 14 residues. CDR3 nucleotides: TGCGCCAGCAGCTTGCGGGACAGTGCCAGCCTCCTCCACTTT. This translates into CASSLRDSASLLHF.

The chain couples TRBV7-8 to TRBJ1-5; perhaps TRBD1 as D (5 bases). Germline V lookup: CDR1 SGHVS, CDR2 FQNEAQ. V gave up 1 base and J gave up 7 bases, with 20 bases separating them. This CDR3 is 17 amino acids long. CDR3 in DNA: TGTGCCAGCAGCTTAGTCGTGCCCAGGGAAGGGGACCAGCCCCAGCATTTT. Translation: CASSLVVPREGDQPQHF.

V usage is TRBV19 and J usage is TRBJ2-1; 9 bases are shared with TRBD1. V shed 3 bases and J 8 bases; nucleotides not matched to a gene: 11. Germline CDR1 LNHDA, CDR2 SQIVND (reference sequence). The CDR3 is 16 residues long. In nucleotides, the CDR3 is TGTGCCAGTAGTATCCCTCGACAGGGGGGGAGGGATGAGCAGTTCTTC. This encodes CASSIPRQGGRDEQFF.

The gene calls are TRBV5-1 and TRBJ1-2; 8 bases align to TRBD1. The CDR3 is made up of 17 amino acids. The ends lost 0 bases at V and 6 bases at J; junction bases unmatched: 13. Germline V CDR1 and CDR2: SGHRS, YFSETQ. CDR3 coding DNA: TGCGCCAGCAGCTTGGAGGTCTGGTCAGGGGGCCGGGATGGCTACACCTTC. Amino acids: CASSLEVWSGGRDGYTF.

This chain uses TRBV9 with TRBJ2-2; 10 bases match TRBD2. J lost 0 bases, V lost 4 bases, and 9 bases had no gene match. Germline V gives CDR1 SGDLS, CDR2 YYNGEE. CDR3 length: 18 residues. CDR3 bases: TGTGCCAGCAGCTTCCGGACTAGCGGAGCCGCGAACACCGGGGAGCTGTTTTTT. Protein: CASSFRTSGAANTGELFF.

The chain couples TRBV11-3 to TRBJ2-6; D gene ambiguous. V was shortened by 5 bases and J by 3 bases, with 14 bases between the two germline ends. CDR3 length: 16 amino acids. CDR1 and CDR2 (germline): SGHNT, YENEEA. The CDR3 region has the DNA TGTGCCAGCAGCCCCTCCGGCTTGTATGGGGCCAACGTCCTGACTTTC. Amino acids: CASSPSGLYGANVLTF.

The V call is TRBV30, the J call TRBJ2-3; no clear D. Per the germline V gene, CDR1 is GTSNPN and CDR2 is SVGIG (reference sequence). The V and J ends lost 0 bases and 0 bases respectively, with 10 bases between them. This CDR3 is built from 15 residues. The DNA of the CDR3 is TGTGCCTGGAGTGTACCCGTTCCTAGCACAGATACGCAGTATTTT. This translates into CAWSVPVPSTDTQYF.

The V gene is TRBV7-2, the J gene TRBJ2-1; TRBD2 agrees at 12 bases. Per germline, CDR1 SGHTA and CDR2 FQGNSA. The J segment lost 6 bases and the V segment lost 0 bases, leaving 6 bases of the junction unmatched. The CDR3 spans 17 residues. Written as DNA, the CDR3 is TGTGCCAGCAGCTTAGCGGGCCTAGCGGGAGGGTTCAATGAGCAGTTCTTC. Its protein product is CASSLAGLAGGFNEQFF.

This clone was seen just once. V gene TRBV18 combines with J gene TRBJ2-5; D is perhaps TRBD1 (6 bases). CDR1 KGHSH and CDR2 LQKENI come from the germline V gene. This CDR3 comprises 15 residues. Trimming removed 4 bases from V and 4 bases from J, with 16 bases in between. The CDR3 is CASSLSTGSGETQYF. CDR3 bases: TGTGCCAGCTCACTCAGTACAGGGTCGGGAGAGACCCAGTACTTC.

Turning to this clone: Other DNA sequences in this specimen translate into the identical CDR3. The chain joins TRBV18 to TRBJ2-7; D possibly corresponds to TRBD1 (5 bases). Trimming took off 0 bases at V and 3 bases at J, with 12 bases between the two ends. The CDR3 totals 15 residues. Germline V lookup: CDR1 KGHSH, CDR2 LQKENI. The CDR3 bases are TGTGCCAGCTCACCACCGGGGCTGGGCGGCTACGAGCAGTACTTC. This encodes CASSPPGLGGYEQYF.

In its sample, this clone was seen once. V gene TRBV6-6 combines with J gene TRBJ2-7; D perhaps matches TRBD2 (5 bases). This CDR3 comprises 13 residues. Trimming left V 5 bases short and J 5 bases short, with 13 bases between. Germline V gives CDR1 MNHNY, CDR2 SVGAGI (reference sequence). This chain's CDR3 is CASSTVANHEQYF. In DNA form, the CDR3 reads TGTGCCAGCAGTACCGTAGCGAACCACGAGCAGTACTTC.

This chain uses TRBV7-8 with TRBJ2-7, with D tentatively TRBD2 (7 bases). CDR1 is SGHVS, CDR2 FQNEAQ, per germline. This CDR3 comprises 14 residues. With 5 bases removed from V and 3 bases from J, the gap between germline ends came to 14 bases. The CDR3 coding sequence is TGTGCCAGCAGCCACGGGGGGACAAACTACGAGCAGTACTTC. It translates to CASSHGGTNYEQYF.

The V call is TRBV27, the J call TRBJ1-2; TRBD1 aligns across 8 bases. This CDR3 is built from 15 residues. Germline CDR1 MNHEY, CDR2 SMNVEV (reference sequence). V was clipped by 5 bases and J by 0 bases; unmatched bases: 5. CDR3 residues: CASSAGGKANYGYTF. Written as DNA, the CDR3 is TGTGCCAGCAGTGCAGGGGGCAAAGCTAACTATGGCTACACCTTC.

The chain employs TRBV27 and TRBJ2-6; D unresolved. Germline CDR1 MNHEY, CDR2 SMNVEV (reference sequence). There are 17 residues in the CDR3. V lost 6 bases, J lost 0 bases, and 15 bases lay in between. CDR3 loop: CASSPLRFSSGANVLTF. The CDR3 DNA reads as TGTGCCAGCAGCCCGTTACGGTTTAGCTCTGGGGCCAACGTCCTGACTTTC.

The CDR3 bases are TGTGCCTGGAGTCAAGGACAGGGAGCCAGCGATACGCAGTATTTT. It yields the protein CAWSQGQGASDTQYF. V is TRBV30 and J is TRBJ2-3; 8 nucleotides match TRBD1. Germline CDR1 and CDR2: GTSNPN and SVGIG (reference sequence). The V and J ends lost 2 bases and 6 bases, in that order; junction bases with no gene match: 10. The CDR3 extends over 15 amino acids.

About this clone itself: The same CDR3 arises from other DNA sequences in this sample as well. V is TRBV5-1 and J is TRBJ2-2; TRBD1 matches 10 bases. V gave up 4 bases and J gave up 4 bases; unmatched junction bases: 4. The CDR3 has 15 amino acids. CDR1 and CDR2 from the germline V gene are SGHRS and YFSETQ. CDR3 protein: CASSLRTGGTGELFF. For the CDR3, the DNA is TGCGCCAGCAGCCTTCGGACAGGGGGCACCGGGGAGCTGTTTTTT.

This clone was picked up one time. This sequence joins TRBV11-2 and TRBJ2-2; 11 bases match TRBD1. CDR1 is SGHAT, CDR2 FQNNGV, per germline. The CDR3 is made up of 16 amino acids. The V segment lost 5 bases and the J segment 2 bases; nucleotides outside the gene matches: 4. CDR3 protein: CASSPGQGANTGELFF. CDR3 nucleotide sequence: TGTGCCAGCAGCCCCGGACAGGGGGCAAACACCGGGGAGCTGTTTTTT.

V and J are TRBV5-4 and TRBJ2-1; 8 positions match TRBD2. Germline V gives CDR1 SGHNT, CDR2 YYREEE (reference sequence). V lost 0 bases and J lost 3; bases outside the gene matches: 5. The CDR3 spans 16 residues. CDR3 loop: CASSLGSGSLYNEQFF. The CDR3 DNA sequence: TGTGCCAGCAGCTTGGGGAGCGGGAGCCTCTACAATGAGCAGTTCTTC. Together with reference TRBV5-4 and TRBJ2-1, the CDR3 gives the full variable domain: ETGVTQSPTHLIKTRGQQVTLRCSSQSGHNTVSWYQQALGQGPQFIFQYYREEENGRGNFPPRFSGLQFPNYSSELNVNALELDDSALYLCASSLGSGSLYNEQFFGPGTRLTVL.

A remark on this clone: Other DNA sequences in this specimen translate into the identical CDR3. The CDR3: CAWSLGSYNEQFF. The CDR3, as DNA: TGTGCCTGGAGTCTAGGGTCCTACAATGAGCAGTTCTTC. The genes are TRBV30 and TRBJ2-1; D is unresolved. Trimming pared 2 bases from V and 1 base from J, leaving 6 bases between. CDR3 length: 13 residues. Germline CDR1 reads GTSNPN; CDR2 reads SVGIG (reference sequence). The full variable domain, in which reference TRBV30 and TRBJ2-1 provide the parts outside the CDR3, is SQTIHQWPATLVQPVGSPLSLECTVEGTSNPNLYWYRQAAGRGLQLLFYSVGIGQISSEVPQNLSASRPQDRQFILSSKKLLLSDSGFYLCAWSLGSYNEQFFGPGTRLTVL.

The CDR3, as DNA: TGTGCCAGCAGTTTTCACTCGCTCTTTGAAGCTTTCTTT. Translation gives CASSFHSLFEAFF. V is TRBV28 and J is TRBJ1-1; D is ambiguous. Germline CDR1 is MDHEN and CDR2 is SYDVKM. V was pared by 3 bases and J by 7 bases, with 12 bases between. This CDR3 has 13 residues.

CDR3 in DNA: TGTGCCAGCAGCTTGGCGGCAGGGGCGCCTTCGGGTAATGAAAAACTGTTTTTT. Translation: CASSLAAGAPSGNEKLFF. This chain joins TRBV5-8 and TRBJ1-4; D is possibly TRBD1 (6 bases). Per the germline V gene, CDR1 is SGHTS and CDR2 is YDEGEE. V lost 0 bases and J 4 bases, leaving 19 bases between the germline ends. The CDR3 contains 18 residues.

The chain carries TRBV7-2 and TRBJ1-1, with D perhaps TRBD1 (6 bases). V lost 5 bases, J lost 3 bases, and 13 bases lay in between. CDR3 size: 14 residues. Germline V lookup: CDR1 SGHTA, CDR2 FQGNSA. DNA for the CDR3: TGTGCCAGCAGCGATAGAGGGGGGGACACTGAAGCTTTCTTT. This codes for CASSDRGGDTEAFF.

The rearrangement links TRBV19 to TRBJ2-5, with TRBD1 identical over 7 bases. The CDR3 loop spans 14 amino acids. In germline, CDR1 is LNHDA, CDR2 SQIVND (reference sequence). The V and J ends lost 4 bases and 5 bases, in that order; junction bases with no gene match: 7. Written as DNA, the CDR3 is TGTGCCAGTAGTACCCTGGACAGGCCGGAGACCCAGTACTTC. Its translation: CASSTLDRPETQYF.